This T cell receptor beta chain was sequenced in a study of blood T cell repertoires in COVID-19. The assay was immunoSEQ multiplex PCR, and TCRdb's table has in-frame clones only and misses some. The table records over 25,000 clones, approximately 83% of them present only once. Trimming took off 5 bases at V and 5 bases at J, with 15 bases between the two ends. Germline CDR1 and CDR2: MNHEY and SVGEGT. This CDR3 spans 14 amino acids. The chain uses TRBV6-2 or TRBV6-3 and TRBJ1-1; no clear D. The sequence came from a human donor in a cohort sampled during active COVID-19. Sequenced: peripheral blood. The CDR3 reads CASSLHGWRTEAFF. The CDR3 DNA is TGTGCCAGCAGTCTCCACGGATGGCGGACTGAAGCTTTCTTT.